This T cell receptor beta chain was retrieved from a study of blood T cell repertoires in COVID-19 (dated by TCRdb to about 2020). A note on the overall study: Collaborator samples came from the United States, Italy and Spain and covered acute and convalescent phases of COVID-19. Where available, HLA class I and class II types were obtained from metadata supplied by the sample provider rather than from assay-based typing. Samples were obtained from the ongoing ImmuneRACE study (first 160 participants) and from 1,200 or so subjects provided by 6 global collaborators. The prospective study material was composed of cDNA or gDNA derived from T cells, B-cell-depleted T cells, or PBMCs. Sample metadata almost always included a de-identified subject ID, COVID-19 status, age in years and sex. The repertoires were released in a freely available public database intended as a resource for research on the immune response to SARS-CoV-2. The dataset comprised deeply sampled blood TCRbeta repertoires from subjects exposed to, actively infected with, or recovered from COVID-19.

What the work shows at the level of the full study, not this receptor alone: The quantity of clinical and demographic metadata differed by source and by participant and was supplied without curation.

TCRbeta CDR3 regions were amplified from genomic DNA using the immunoSEQ Assay, a bias-controlled multiplex PCR. The study's own analysis went as follows. The number of nucleated cells in each sample was estimated from the amplification of reference gene primers within the assay. To quantify the absolute abundance of each unique TCRbeta CDR3 rearrangement, sequence reads were collapsed and filtered. For each sample, productive Simpson clonality was calculated as the square root of Simpson's diversity index over productive rearrangements. TCRdb obtained this table from immuneACCESS and retained in-frame rearrangements with V and J assigned. These tables miss some clones; where compared with another copy, unresolved V genes account for less than half of the shortfall, and the remainder is unexplained. For V, J and clone size, that table is used; D and trimming come from the DNA. Across this sample there are 40,000 to 45,000 clones, with 75% to 90% seen only once. 8.4% of the sample is in the top ten clones.

The germline V gene (reference sequence) yields LNHDA for CDR1 and SQIVND for CDR2. Trimming takes 4 bases from V and 1 base from J, and the germline ends sit 22 bases apart. From its cysteine to its phenylalanine, the CDR3 spans 18 amino acids. CDR3 DNA is the only sequence kept; it has 54 bases, read in frame from the first base. About this clone: It has no known antigen specificity. Base qualities are not at hand, and no much larger clone is one base apart.

Collaborating institutions collected whole blood in K2EDTA tubes following their own protocols. Collaborator samples were shipped for TCRbeta analysis as frozen whole blood, isolated PBMCs, or DNA extracted from either sample type. Source material: peripheral blood. The chain employs TRBV19 and TRBJ1-1; TRBD1 is a weak D gene call, 6 bases matching. The receptor was derived from a man aged 55 to 70 with active COVID-19. The nucleotide sequence is TGTGCCAGTAGTACAGATACCGGCAGGGGAAGGACGAACACTGAAGCTTTCTTT. Its protein product is CASSTDTGRGRTNTEAFF.